In its sample, the clone carrying this T cell receptor beta chain was seen once. The antigen is unknown. Sequencing used immunoSEQ multiplex PCR; TCRdb keeps in-frame clones, though not all of them. The sample comprises 2 million to 2.5 million clones, less than 95% of which are singletons, and around 0.4% rests with the top ten. The data originate from a study of shared clonotypes between healthy human individuals. The germline gives CDR1 SEHNR, CDR2 FQNEAQ (reference sequence). The germline V and J ends were trimmed by 5 bases and 1 base, with 14 bases remaining between them. The CDR3 is made up of 16 amino acids. Whole-study results and caveats: Estimated richness was generally greater in naive than memory subsets. Clonotype sharing among donors likely depends on sequencing depth. Around 5.3% of naive CD4 clonotypes were shared across four donors.

The V and J genes are TRBV7-9 and TRBJ2-2, with D perhaps matching TRBD1 (6 bases). The TCR was taken from a man younger than 30 in good health. Some clones in this sample may be carry-over from other donors' samples. Sequencing was carried out using naive CD4+ T cells from PBMCs. Sample subset: CD45RA+ positively selected. This CDR3 is CASSPSSGQNTGELFF. CDR3 DNA: TGTGCCAGCAGCCCCAGCTCGGGACAGAACACCGGGGAGCTGTTTTTT.